These T cell receptor beta chains were read from a single sample in a study of naive and memory T cell subsets. TCRdb analysed the UMI-ligation and nested PCR reads with MiXCR anew, one entry per CDR3 protein. Among more than 95,000 distinct CDR3 sequences, about 14% were seen once, and the ten largest hold 2.5% to 3.5%. Specimen: naive CD8+ T cells from blood. These receptors were obtained from a human donor in good health. Both conserved end residues are part of each CDR3. A D gene is named only where the DNA matches it firmly. Not every row has a clone size; where given, it reads once, few, many or a size class.

J: TRBJ2-4; V: TRBV7-9; D: .; size: few; CDR3: CASSFPGGADKNIQYF; DNA: TGTGCCAGCAGCTTCCCTGGTGGGGCCGACAAAAACATTCAGTACTTC
J: TRBJ2-7; V: TRBV5-1; D: TRBD1; size: .; CDR3: CASSIGDSYEQYF; DNA: TGCGCCAGCAGCATAGGGGACAGTTACGAGCAGTACTTC
J: TRBJ2-3; V: TRBV15; D: .; size: few; CDR3: CATSRETRDTQYF; DNA: TGTGCCACCAGCAGAGAAACAAGAGATACGCAGTATTTT
J: TRBJ2-7; V: TRBV7-8; D: TRBD1; size: .; CDR3: CASSHGTAYEQYF; DNA: TGTGCCAGCAGCCATGGGACAGCCTACGAGCAGTACTTC
J: TRBJ2-4; V: TRBV19; D: .; size: many; CDR3: CASSIAGAKNIQYF; DNA: TGTGCCAGTAGTATTGCGGGCGCCAAAAACATTCAGTACTTC
J: TRBJ2-1; V: TRBV28; D: .; size: many; CDR3: CASSLYIQEGHEQFF; DNA: TGTGCCAGCAGTTTGTATATACAGGAGGGCCATGAGCAGTTCTTC
J: TRBJ1-6; V: TRBV7-9; D: .; size: .; CDR3: CASSRPGRNSPLHF; DNA: TGTGCCAGCAGCCGACCGGGACGCAATTCACCCCTCCACTTT
J: TRBJ2-7; V: TRBV4-2; D: .; size: few; CDR3: CASSQESAHEQYF; DNA: TGTGCCAGCAGCCAAGAATCGGCGCACGAGCAGTACTTC
J: TRBJ1-2; V: TRBV12-3/TRBV12-4; D: .; size: .; CDR3: CASSLSGGGVPNYGYTF; DNA: TGTGCCAGCAGTTTATCAGGAGGAGGAGTCCCTAACTATGGCTACACCTTC
J: TRBJ2-2; V: TRBV7-3; D: TRBD1; size: few; CDR3: CASSLRGGRDRAPEWGTGELFF; DNA: TGTGCCAGCAGCTTAAGAGGGGGCCGGGACAGGGCCCCTGAGTGGGGCACCGGGGAGCTGTTTTTT
J: TRBJ1-6; V: TRBV4-3; D: .; size: .; CDR3: CASSREGLASPLHF; DNA: TGCGCCAGCAGCCGAGAAGGTTTGGCTTCACCCCTCCACTTT
J: TRBJ1-2; V: TRBV12-3/TRBV12-4; D: .; size: few; CDR3: CASMGLGRTF; DNA: TGTGCCAGCATGGGTTTGGGTCGTACCTTC
J: TRBJ1-1; V: TRBV29-1; D: .; size: .; CDR3: CSARTAYTEAFF; DNA: TGCAGCGCCCGGACAGCCTACACTGAAGCTTTCTTT
J: TRBJ2-7; V: TRBV30; D: .; size: .; CDR3: CAWRGSGEQYF; DNA: TGTGCCTGGAGGGGTTCCGGCGAGCAGTACTTC
J: TRBJ2-2; V: TRBV29-1; D: .; size: .; CDR3: CSAENPGELFF; DNA: TGCAGCGCTGAAAATCCCGGGGAGCTGTTTTTT
J: TRBJ2-1; V: TRBV15; D: .; size: .; CDR3: CATSSRASHNEQFF; DNA: TGTGCCACCAGCAGCCGCGCCTCCCACAATGAGCAGTTCTTC
J: TRBJ2-1; V: TRBV7-7; D: .; size: few; CDR3: CASSPTNYNEQFF; DNA: TGTGCTAGCAGCCCGACCAACTACAATGAGCAGTTCTTC
J: TRBJ2-3; V: TRBV7-3; D: .; size: few; CDR3: CASNSHGDGGTDTQYF; DNA: TGTGCCAGCAACTCCCACGGTGATGGGGGCACAGATACGCAGTATTTT
J: TRBJ2-5; V: TRBV10-3; D: TRBD1; size: .; CDR3: CAISLGQGLASETQYF; DNA: TGTGCCATCAGCCTAGGACAGGGATTGGCCTCGGAGACCCAGTACTTC
J: TRBJ2-6; V: TRBV27; D: .; size: many; CDR3: CASSYSGANVLTF; DNA: TGTGCCAGCAGTTACTCTGGGGCCAACGTCCTGACTTTC
J: TRBJ1-4; V: TRBV20-1; D: .; size: .; CDR3: CSARPRVFEKLFF; DNA: TGCAGTGCTAGACCCAGAGTCTTTGAAAAACTGTTTTTT
J: TRBJ1-3; V: TRBV2; D: TRBD1; size: few; CDR3: CARRSGTVLSGNTIYF; DNA: TGTGCCAGGCGTTCCGGGACAGTGCTGTCTGGAAACACCATATATTTT
J: TRBJ1-2; V: TRBV20-1; D: .; size: .; CDR3: CSATDYGYTF; DNA: TGCAGTGCTACCGACTATGGCTACACCTTC
J: TRBJ1-4; V: TRBV9; D: .; size: .; CDR3: CASSPSANEKLFF; DNA: TGTGCCAGCAGCCCCTCAGCTAATGAAAAACTGTTTTTT
J: TRBJ1-2; V: TRBV12-3/TRBV12-4; D: .; size: .; CDR3: CASSRDSALSLAYGYTF; DNA: TGTGCCAGCAGTAGGGATTCGGCACTTTCCCTGGCTTATGGCTACACCTTC
J: TRBJ1-1; V: TRBV9; D: .; size: few; CDR3: CASSVRTTITEAFF; DNA: TGTGCCAGCAGCGTACGGACCACCATCACTGAAGCTTTCTTT
J: TRBJ1-1; V: TRBV27; D: TRBD1; size: few; CDR3: CATRTGAITEAFF; DNA: TGTGCCACCCGGACAGGGGCGATTACTGAAGCTTTCTTT
J: TRBJ1-1; V: TRBV20-1; D: .; size: .; CDR3: CSAEPTENTEAFF; DNA: TGCAGTGCTGAGCCGACGGAGAACACTGAAGCTTTCTTT
J: TRBJ2-7; V: TRBV30; D: .; size: .; CDR3: CAWSFAGPYEQYF; DNA: TGTGCCTGGAGTTTCGCGGGCCCCTACGAGCAGTACTTC
J: TRBJ2-5; V: TRBV27; D: .; size: few; CDR3: CASSSTPGREGRETQYF; DNA: TGTGCCAGCAGTTCAACCCCGGGGAGAGAGGGAAGAGAGACCCAGTACTTC
J: TRBJ2-3; V: TRBV29-1; D: .; size: .; CDR3: CSVEEDSGDTQYF; DNA: TGCAGCGTTGAAGAGGACTCGGGCGATACGCAGTATTTT
J: TRBJ2-7; V: TRBV25-1; D: TRBD2; size: .; CDR3: CASSESSGRGEQYF; DNA: TGTGCCAGCAGTGAATCTAGCGGGAGAGGTGAGCAGTACTTC
J: TRBJ2-7; V: TRBV28; D: .; size: .; CDR3: CASSESGAYEQYF; DNA: TGTGCCAGCAGCGAAAGCGGCGCCTACGAGCAGTACTTC
J: TRBJ1-1; V: TRBV15; D: .; size: few; CDR3: CATSRVRRQDTEAFF; DNA: TGTGCCACCAGCAGAGTACGTCGACAGGACACTGAAGCTTTCTTT
J: TRBJ2-7; V: TRBV19; D: .; size: few; CDR3: CASSIGQHYEQYF; DNA: TGTGCCAGTAGTATAGGTCAACACTACGAGCAGTACTTC
J: TRBJ1-2; V: TRBV3-1; D: .; size: few; CDR3: CASSNGPNPYGYTF; DNA: TGTGCCAGCAGCAATGGACCGAACCCCTATGGCTACACCTTC
J: TRBJ1-1; V: TRBV20-1; D: TRBD1; size: .; CDR3: CSTRDLMTGGFEAFF; DNA: TGCAGTACTAGAGATCTCATGACAGGGGGCTTTGAAGCTTTCTTT
J: TRBJ1-2; V: TRBV7-8; D: .; size: .; CDR3: CASSPRPGYGYTF; DNA: TGTGCCAGCAGCCCCCGGCCCGGCTATGGCTACACCTTC
J: TRBJ2-5; V: TRBV29-1; D: .; size: .; CDR3: CSVDWRGKTRPETQYF; DNA: TGCAGCGTTGATTGGAGGGGCAAAACACGCCCAGAGACCCAGTACTTC
J: TRBJ2-7; V: TRBV28; D: TRBD1; size: few; CDR3: CASSRRDRGYEQYF; DNA: TGTGCCAGCAGTCGACGGGACAGGGGCTACGAGCAGTACTTC
J: TRBJ2-7; V: TRBV4-3; D: TRBD2; size: .; CDR3: CDSSQDDARERPYEQYF; DNA: TGCGACAGCAGCCAAGATGATGCGCGGGAGCGTCCCTACGAGCAGTACTTC
J: TRBJ2-1; V: TRBV10-3; D: TRBD2; size: .; CDR3: CAISGSGRNEQFF; DNA: TGTGCCATCAGTGGAAGCGGGAGGAATGAGCAGTTCTTC
J: TRBJ2-2; V: TRBV30; D: .; size: .; CDR3: CAWSVGQGWSTGELFF; DNA: TGTGCCTGGAGTGTAGGCCAGGGATGGAGCACCGGGGAGCTGTTTTTT
J: TRBJ2-1; V: TRBV20-1; D: TRBD1; size: few; CDR3: CSATPDRSSYNEQFF; DNA: TGCAGTGCAACACCGGACAGGAGCTCCTACAATGAGCAGTTCTTC
J: TRBJ1-2; V: TRBV9; D: .; size: few; CDR3: CASSVGTALTYGYTF; DNA: TGTGCCAGCAGCGTAGGGACAGCCCTTACCTATGGCTACACCTTC
J: TRBJ2-2; V: TRBV7-3; D: .; size: few; CDR3: CASSLFSQGTGELFF; DNA: TGTGCCAGCAGCTTATTTAGTCAGGGTACCGGGGAGCTGTTTTTT
J: TRBJ2-7; V: TRBV6-2/TRBV6-3; D: TRBD1; size: .; CDR3: CASSYSMDPGTGFDEQYF; DNA: TGTGCCAGCAGTTACTCGATGGATCCCGGGACAGGCTTCGACGAGCAGTACTTC
J: TRBJ1-5; V: TRBV13; D: .; size: few; CDR3: CASSLAGSGRPQHF; DNA: TGTGCCAGCAGCTTAGCCGGGTCTGGTAGGCCCCAGCATTTT
J: TRBJ2-1; V: TRBV29-1; D: TRBD1; size: few; CDR3: CSGKQGAFDNEQFF; DNA: TGCAGCGGCAAACAGGGGGCGTTTGACAATGAGCAGTTCTTC
J: TRBJ2-3; V: TRBV4-2; D: .; size: few; CDR3: CASSQVQGGATDTQYF; DNA: TGTGCCAGCAGCCAAGTTCAGGGGGGGGCCACAGATACGCAGTATTTT
J: TRBJ2-7; V: TRBV7-9; D: .; size: .; CDR3: CASSFEGVLEQYF; DNA: TGTGCCAGCAGCTTTGAGGGGGTCCTCGAGCAGTACTTC
J: TRBJ1-6; V: TRBV6-5; D: .; size: many; CDR3: CASSNTGFSPLHF; DNA: TGTGCCAGCAGTAATACAGGGTTTTCACCCCTCCACTTT
J: TRBJ2-7; V: TRBV15; D: TRBD2; size: many; CDR3: CATSRTSAAYEQYF; DNA: TGTGCCACCAGCAGAACTAGCGCCGCCTACGAGCAGTACTTC
J: TRBJ1-5; V: TRBV7-2; D: .; size: .; CDR3: CASSSEGGPQHF; DNA: TGTGCCAGCAGCTCAGAAGGGGGGCCCCAGCATTTT